A selection of T cell receptor beta chains follows, all from one sample in a study of blood T cell repertoires in COVID-19. TCRdb keeps only in-frame clones here, not all; method: immunoSEQ multiplex PCR. Of under 500,000 clones in the sample, roughly 90% were seen once. The sequenced sample was peripheral blood. These TCRs come from a woman in her 30s with acute or convalescent COVID-19. The CDR3 runs from the conserved cysteine through the conserved F or W. The D gene is left open where the match is weak. Clone size, where shown, is once, few, many, or a class for clones that have expanded.

>TRBV6-5|13|NA|TRBJ2-3|NA
CASTTGFTDTQYF
TGTGCCAGCACAACGGGTTTCACAGATACGCAGTATTTT
>TRBV10-2|15|NA|TRBJ2-5|TRBD2
CASSEIAGRGETQYF
TGCGCCAGCAGTGAAATAGCGGGGCGCGGGGAGACCCAGTACTTC
>TRBV30|18|NA|TRBJ2-3|TRBD2
CAWSAGTSGGASSDTQYF
TGTGCCTGGAGCGCCGGGACTAGCGGGGGGGCAAGCTCAGATACGCAGTATTTT
>TRBV21-1|15|once|TRBJ2-3|NA
CASSTSTRDTDTQYF
TGTGCCAGCAGCACCTCGACCCGGGACACAGATACGCAGTATTTT
>TRBV3-1/TRBV3-2|16|NA|TRBJ2-1|TRBD2
CASSTYGAGGSNEQFF
TGTGCCAGCAGCACTTACGGGGCGGGGGGATCCAATGAGCAGTTCTTC
>TRBV4-2|18|NA|TRBJ2-3|TRBD2
CASSQGMFASGGTDTQYF
TGTGCCAGCAGCCAAGGCATGTTCGCTAGCGGGGGTACAGATACGCAGTATTTT
>TRBV7-3|13|NA|TRBJ1-1|NA
CASSPTLNTEAFF
TGTGCCAGCAGCCCGACATTGAACACTGAAGCTTTCTTT
>TRBV4-2|17|NA|TRBJ2-7|TRBD1
CASSQDVSGQGAHEQYF
TGTGCCAGCAGCCAAGATGTTTCGGGACAGGGGGCTCACGAGCAGTACTTC
>TRBV2|13|NA|TRBJ1-1|NA
CASTGTRNTEAFF
TGTGCCAGCACCGGGACAAGGAACACTGAAGCTTTCTTT
>TRBV9|15|few|TRBJ2-2|TRBD2
CASSPSSGNTGELFF
TGTGCCAGCAGCCCATCTAGCGGGAACACCGGGGAGCTGTTTTTT
>TRBV11-2|15|NA|TRBJ2-3|TRBD2
CASSSRAGNTDTQYF
TGTGCCAGCAGCTCTCGAGCGGGGAACACAGATACGCAGTATTTT
>TRBV2|13|once|TRBJ1-4|NA
CASSSGSNEKLFF
TGTGCCAGCAGTTCCGGGTCTAATGAAAAACTGTTTTTT
>TRBV3-1/TRBV3-2|14|NA|TRBJ1-2|NA
CASSQRTANYGYTF
TGTGCCAGCAGCCAACGAACGGCTAACTATGGCTACACCTTC
>TRBV5-1|13|NA|TRBJ1-2|NA
CASTWDGSYGYTF
TGCGCCAGCACCTGGGACGGGAGCTATGGCTACACCTTC
>TRBV18|15|NA|TRBJ2-1|TRBD2
CASSPSSGTYNEQFF
TGTGCCAGCTCACCGTCTAGCGGAACCTACAATGAGCAGTTCTTC
>TRBV6-1|17|NA|TRBJ2-7|TRBD1
CASSELDRGIPAYEQYF
TGTGCCAGCAGTGAATTGGACAGGGGGATCCCCGCCTACGAGCAGTACTTC
>TRBV6-5|14|NA|TRBJ1-2|TRBD1
CASSPGQSIYGYTF
TGTGCCAGCAGTCCGGGACAGAGCATATATGGCTACACCTTC
>TRBV28|14|NA|TRBJ2-7|NA
CASSSFGVIYEQYF
TGTGCCAGCAGTTCTTTTGGAGTAATCTACGAGCAGTACTTC
>TRBV30|14|NA|TRBJ2-2|NA
CAWRLSIAAGELFF
TGTGCCTGGAGGCTTTCTATTGCCGCCGGGGAGCTGTTTTTT
>TRBV6-1|13|NA|TRBJ1-1|NA
CASSDYPGTEAFF
TGTGCCAGCAGTGATTACCCGGGGACTGAAGCTTTCTTT
>TRBV19|14|NA|TRBJ1-1|NA
CASSPQGLNTEAFF
TGTGCCAGTAGTCCACAGGGCCTAAACACTGAAGCTTTCTTT
>TRBV19|14|NA|TRBJ2-1|TRBD2
CASRFETAGDEQFF
TGTGCCAGCCGATTTGAGACAGCGGGGGATGAGCAGTTCTTC
>TRBV5-1|14|NA|TRBJ1-3|TRBD1
CASSPGTAGNTIYF
TGCGCCAGCAGTCCTGGGACAGCTGGAAACACCATATATTTT
>TRBV5-5|15|NA|TRBJ2-5|NA
CASSNKTAYQETQYF
TGTGCCAGCAGTAATAAGACAGCGTACCAAGAGACCCAGTACTTC
>TRBV5-1|15|NA|TRBJ2-2|TRBD2
CASSSPSGVSGELFF
TGCGCCAGCAGCTCTCCTAGCGGGGTCTCCGGGGAGCTGTTTTTT
>TRBV7-2|18|NA|TRBJ2-6|TRBD1
CASSPLPGQFSGANVLTF
TGTGCCAGCAGCCCTCTCCCGGGACAGTTCTCTGGGGCCAACGTCCTGACTTTC
>TRBV24-1|14|NA|TRBJ2-5|NA
CATSDLNPEGTQYF
TGTGCCACCAGTGATTTGAATCCTGAGGGGACCCAGTACTTC
>TRBV25-1|17|NA|TRBJ2-7|TRBD1
CASSGDPGQGRPYEQYF
TGTGCCAGCAGTGGAGACCCGGGACAGGGGCGTCCCTACGAGCAGTACTTC
>TRBV28|15|NA|TRBJ1-1|NA
CASSFSLGGVTEAFF
TGTGCCAGCAGTTTTTCACTTGGGGGCGTTACTGAAGCTTTCTTT
>TRBV7-9|15|NA|TRBJ2-5|TRBD1
CASSPTRDRAETQYF
TGTGCCAGCAGCCCTACGCGGGACAGGGCCGAGACCCAGTACTTC
>TRBV11-2|15|once|TRBJ2-7|NA
CASSVRDIDSYEQYF
TGTGCCAGCAGCGTCCGGGACATCGACTCCTACGAGCAGTACTTC
>TRBV4-1|15|NA|TRBJ2-5|TRBD2
CDQGSGGAKQETQYF
TGCGACCAGGGGAGCGGGGGGGCGAAACAAGAGACCCAGTACTTC
>TRBV24-1|14|NA|TRBJ1-2|TRBD1
CATSDTGQGDGYTF
TGTGCCACCAGTGACACGGGACAGGGGGATGGCTACACCTTC
>TRBV4-2|15|NA|TRBJ1-3|TRBD1
CASSQSGQGHSTIYF
TGTGCCAGCAGCCAGAGCGGACAGGGCCATTCCACCATATATTTT
>TRBV6-2/TRBV6-3|17|once|TRBJ2-3|TRBD2
CASSYAASGASTDTQYF
TGTGCCAGCAGTTACGCCGCTAGCGGGGCCAGCACAGATACGCAGTATTTT
>TRBV2|16|few|TRBJ1-1|NA
CASSIQMAGAGTEAFF
TGTGCCAGCAGCATCCAAATGGCGGGGGCGGGCACTGAAGCTTTCTTT
>TRBV5-4|17|NA|TRBJ2-2|TRBD2
CASSSFRTGGSTGELFF
TGTGCCAGCAGCTCCTTTAGGACGGGGGGTAGCACCGGGGAGCTGTTTTTT
>TRBV24-1|12|NA|TRBJ2-7|NA
CATSLQGGEQYF
TGTGCCACCAGTCTTCAGGGTGGGGAGCAGTACTTC
>TRBV5-1|15|NA|TRBJ1-1|NA
CASTEEEGVNTEAFF
TGCGCCAGCACCGAAGAGGAGGGAGTGAACACTGAAGCTTTCTTT
>TRBV12-3/TRBV12-4|13|NA|TRBJ1-1|TRBD1
CASSRQGLVEAFF
TGTGCCAGCAGTCGACAGGGGCTAGTTGAAGCTTTCTTT
>TRBV30|16|once|TRBJ2-5|TRBD1
CAWTQVDRGKSETQYF
TGTGCCTGGACCCAGGTGGACAGGGGAAAAAGCGAGACCCAGTACTTC
>TRBV9|14|NA|TRBJ2-1|NA
CASSVGAERDEQFF
TGTGCCAGCAGCGTAGGGGCGGAGCGGGATGAGCAGTTCTTC
>TRBV2|13|NA|TRBJ2-7|TRBD1
CASSLGTDYEQYF
TGTGCCAGCAGTCTAGGGACAGACTACGAGCAGTACTTC
>TRBV5-4|14|NA|TRBJ1-1|TRBD1
CASSPQGGRTEAFF
TGTGCCAGCAGCCCCCAGGGGGGAAGAACTGAAGCTTTCTTT
>TRBV27|17|NA|TRBJ1-6|NA
CASSGQSISSYNSPLHF
TGTGCCAGCAGCGGACAGAGTATAAGCTCCTATAATTCACCCCTCCACTTT
>TRBV4-2|17|NA|TRBJ1-2|TRBD1
CASSQEGSGQGFRGYTF
TGTGCCAGCAGCCAAGAAGGGTCGGGACAGGGTTTCCGGGGCTACACCTTC
>TRBV29-1|13|NA|TRBJ1-2|TRBD1
CSVERGQFYGYTF
TGCAGCGTTGAAAGGGGACAGTTCTATGGCTACACCTTC
>TRBV3-1/TRBV3-2|16|NA|TRBJ1-6|TRBD1
CASSQATGEYNSPLHF
TGTGCCAGCAGCCAGGCCACAGGGGAATATAATTCACCCCTCCACTTT
>TRBV19|11|NA|TRBJ2-7|TRBD1
CASGTGHEQYF
TGTGCCAGTGGGACAGGGCACGAGCAGTACTTC
>TRBV6-5|13|NA|TRBJ2-3|NA
CASTVDGTDTQYF
TGTGCCAGCACCGTTGACGGGACAGATACGCAGTATTTT
>TRBV15|15|NA|TRBJ1-1|TRBD1
CATSPDRGLGEEAFF
TGTGCCACCAGCCCGGACAGGGGCCTTGGAGAGGAGGCTTTCTTT
>TRBV15|16|NA|TRBJ2-1|TRBD2
CATSRGPAGGRNEQFF
TGTGCCACCAGCAGAGGACCAGCGGGGGGGCGAAATGAGCAGTTCTTC
>TRBV5-1|13|NA|TRBJ1-1|NA
CASAQTGNTEAFF
TGCGCCAGCGCCCAGACAGGGAACACTGAAGCTTTCTTT
>TRBV27|15|NA|TRBJ1-6|NA
CASSPGAIYNSPLHF
TGTGCCAGCAGTCCAGGGGCAATTTATAATTCACCCCTCCACTTT
>TRBV30|14|NA|TRBJ1-1|NA
CAWRGGGRGTEAFF
TGTGCCTGGAGGGGCGGAGGGCGCGGCACTGAAGCTTTCTTT
>TRBV9|13|NA|TRBJ1-6|NA
CASSSHRGSPLHF
TGTGCCAGCAGCTCCCACCGGGGTTCACCCCTCCACTTT
>TRBV12-3/TRBV12-4|13|NA|TRBJ1-1|TRBD1
CASSPRQGTEAFF
TGTGCCAGCAGTCCGCGACAGGGCACTGAAGCTTTCTTT
>TRBV15|15|NA|TRBJ1-2|NA
CATSRDRRGNYGYTF
TGTGCCACCAGCAGAGATCGTAGGGGAAACTATGGCTACACCTTC
>TRBV9|14|NA|TRBJ2-7|TRBD1
CASSLPDREDEQYF
TGTGCCAGCAGCTTGCCGGACAGGGAGGACGAGCAGTACTTC
>TRBV7-2|15|NA|TRBJ2-3|NA
CASSLGAGEQYTQYF
TGTGCCAGCAGCTTAGGGGCAGGGGAACAATATACGCAGTATTTT